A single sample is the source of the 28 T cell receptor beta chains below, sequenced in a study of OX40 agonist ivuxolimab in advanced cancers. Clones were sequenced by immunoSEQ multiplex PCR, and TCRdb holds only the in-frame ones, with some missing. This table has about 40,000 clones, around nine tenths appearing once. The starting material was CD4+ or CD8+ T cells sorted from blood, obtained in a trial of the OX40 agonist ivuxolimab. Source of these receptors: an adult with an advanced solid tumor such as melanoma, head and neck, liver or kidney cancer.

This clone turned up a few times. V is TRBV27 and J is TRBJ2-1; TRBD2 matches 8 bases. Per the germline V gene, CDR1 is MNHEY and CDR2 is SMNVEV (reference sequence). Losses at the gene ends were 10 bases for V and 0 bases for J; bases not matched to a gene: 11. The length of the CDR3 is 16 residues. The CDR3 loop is CATLSKRELSYNEQFF. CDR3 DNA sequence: TGTGCCACTCTTTCAAAGCGGGAGCTCTCCTACAATGAGCAGTTCTTC.

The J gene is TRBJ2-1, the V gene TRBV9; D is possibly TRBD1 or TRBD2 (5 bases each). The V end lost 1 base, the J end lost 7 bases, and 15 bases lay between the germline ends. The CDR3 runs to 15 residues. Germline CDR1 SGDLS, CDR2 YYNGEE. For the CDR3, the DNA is TGTGCCAGCAGCGTACCCGGGACCAGAATGAATGAGCAGTTCTTC. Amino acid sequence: CASSVPGTRMNEQFF.

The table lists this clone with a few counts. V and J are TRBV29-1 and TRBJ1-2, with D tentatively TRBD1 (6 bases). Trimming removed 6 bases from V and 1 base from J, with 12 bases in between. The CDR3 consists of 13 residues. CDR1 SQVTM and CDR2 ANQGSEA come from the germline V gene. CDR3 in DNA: TGCAGCGTCCTCACAGGGCTTAACTATGGCTACACCTTC. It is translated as CSVLTGLNYGYTF.

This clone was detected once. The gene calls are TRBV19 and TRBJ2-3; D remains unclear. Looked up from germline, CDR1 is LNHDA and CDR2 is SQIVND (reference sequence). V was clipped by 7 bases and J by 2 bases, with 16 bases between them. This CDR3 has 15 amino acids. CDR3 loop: CASTQMAASTDTQYF. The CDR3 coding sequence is TGTGCCAGTACCCAGATGGCGGCATCCACAGATACGCAGTATTTT.

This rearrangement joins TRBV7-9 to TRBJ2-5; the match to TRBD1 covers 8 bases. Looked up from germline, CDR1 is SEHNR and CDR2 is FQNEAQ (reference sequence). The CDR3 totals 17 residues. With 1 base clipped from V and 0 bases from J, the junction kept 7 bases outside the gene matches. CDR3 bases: TGTGCCAGCAGCTTAGTCCATCGGGACAGGTACCAAGAGACCCAGTACTTC. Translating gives CASSLVHRDRYQETQYF.

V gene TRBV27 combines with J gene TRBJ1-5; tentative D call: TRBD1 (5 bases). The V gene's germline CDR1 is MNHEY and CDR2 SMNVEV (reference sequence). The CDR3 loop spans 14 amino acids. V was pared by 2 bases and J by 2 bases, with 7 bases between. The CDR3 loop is CASSLGRGNQPQHF. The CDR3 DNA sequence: TGTGCCAGCAGTTTAGGCAGGGGCAATCAGCCCCAGCATTTT.

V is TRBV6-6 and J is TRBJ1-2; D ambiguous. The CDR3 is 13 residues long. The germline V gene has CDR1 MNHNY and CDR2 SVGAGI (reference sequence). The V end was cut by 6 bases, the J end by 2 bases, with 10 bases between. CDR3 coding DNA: TGTGCCAGCAGAGAGGCTGTCAACTATGGCTACACCTTC. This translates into CASREAVNYGYTF.

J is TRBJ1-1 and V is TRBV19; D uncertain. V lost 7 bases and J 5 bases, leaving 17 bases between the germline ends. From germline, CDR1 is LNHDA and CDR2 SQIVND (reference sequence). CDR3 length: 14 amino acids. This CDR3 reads CASTPGGYWTEAFF. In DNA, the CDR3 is TGTGCCAGTACACCGGGAGGGTACTGGACTGAAGCTTTCTTT.

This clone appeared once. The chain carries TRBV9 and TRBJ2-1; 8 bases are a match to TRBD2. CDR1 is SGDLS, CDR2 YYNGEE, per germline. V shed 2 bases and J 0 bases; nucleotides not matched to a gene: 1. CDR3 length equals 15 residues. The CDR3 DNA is TGTGCCAGCAGCGTCAGCGGGAGCTCCTACAATGAGCAGTTCTTC. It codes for CASSVSGSSYNEQFF.

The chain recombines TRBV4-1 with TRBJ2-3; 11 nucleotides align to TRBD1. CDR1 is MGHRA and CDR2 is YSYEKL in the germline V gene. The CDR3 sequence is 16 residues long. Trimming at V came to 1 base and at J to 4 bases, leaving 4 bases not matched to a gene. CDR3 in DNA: TGCGCCAGCAGCCAAGTGCCGGGACAGGGGGCAGATACGCAGTATTTT. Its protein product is CASSQVPGQGADTQYF.

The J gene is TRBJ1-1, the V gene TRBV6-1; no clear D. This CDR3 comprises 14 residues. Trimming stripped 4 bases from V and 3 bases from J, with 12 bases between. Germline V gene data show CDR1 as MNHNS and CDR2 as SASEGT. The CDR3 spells CASSAWEFDTEAFF. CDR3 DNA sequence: TGTGCCAGCAGTGCTTGGGAGTTCGACACTGAAGCTTTCTTT.

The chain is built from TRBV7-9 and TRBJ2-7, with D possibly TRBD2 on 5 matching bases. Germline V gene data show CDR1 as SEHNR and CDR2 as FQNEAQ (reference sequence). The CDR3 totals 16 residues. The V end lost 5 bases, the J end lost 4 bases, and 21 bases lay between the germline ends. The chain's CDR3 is CASSPPRGTRGYEQYF. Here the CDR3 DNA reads TGTGCCAGCAGCCCCCCCCGGGGAACTCGTGGGTACGAGCAGTACTTC.

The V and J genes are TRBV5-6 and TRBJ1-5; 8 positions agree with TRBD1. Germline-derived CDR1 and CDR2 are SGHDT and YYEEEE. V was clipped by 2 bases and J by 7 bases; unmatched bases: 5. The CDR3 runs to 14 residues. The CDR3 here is CASSLGQGRQPQHF. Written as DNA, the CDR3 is TGTGCCAGCAGCTTAGGACAGGGAAGGCAGCCCCAGCATTTT.

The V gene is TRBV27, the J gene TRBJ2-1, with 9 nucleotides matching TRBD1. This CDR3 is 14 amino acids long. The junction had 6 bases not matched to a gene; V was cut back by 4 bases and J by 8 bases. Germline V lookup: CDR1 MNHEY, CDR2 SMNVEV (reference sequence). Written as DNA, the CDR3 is TGTGCCAGCAGTTGGGGACAGGGTGTTGATGAGCAGTTCTTC. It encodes CASSWGQGVDEQFF.

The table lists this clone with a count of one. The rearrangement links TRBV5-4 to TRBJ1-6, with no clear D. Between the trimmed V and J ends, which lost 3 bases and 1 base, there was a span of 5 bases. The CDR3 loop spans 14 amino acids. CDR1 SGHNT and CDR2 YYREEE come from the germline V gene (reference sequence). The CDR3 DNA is TGTGCCAGCAGCTCTTGGTCCTATAATTCACCCCTCCACTTT. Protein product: CASSSWSYNSPLHF.

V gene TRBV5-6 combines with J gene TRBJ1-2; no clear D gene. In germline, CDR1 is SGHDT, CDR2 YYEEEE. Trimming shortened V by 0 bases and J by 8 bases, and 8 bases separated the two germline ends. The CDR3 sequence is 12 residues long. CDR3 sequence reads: CASSLVGLGYTF. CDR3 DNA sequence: TGTGCCAGCAGCTTGGTAGGACTGGGCTACACCTTC. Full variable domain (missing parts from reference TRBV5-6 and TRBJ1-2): DAGVTQSPTHLIKTRGQQVTLRCSPKSGHDTVSWYQQALGQGPQFIFQYYEEEERQRGNFPDRFSGHQFPNYSSELNVNALLLGDSALYLCASSLVGLGYTFGSGTRLTVV.

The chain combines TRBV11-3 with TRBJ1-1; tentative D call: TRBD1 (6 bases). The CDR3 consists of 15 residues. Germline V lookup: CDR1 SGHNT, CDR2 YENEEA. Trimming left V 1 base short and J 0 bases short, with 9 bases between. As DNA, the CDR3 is TGTGCCAGCAGCTTAGGTGGGGGGCTGAACACTGAAGCTTTCTTT. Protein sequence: CASSLGGGLNTEAFF.

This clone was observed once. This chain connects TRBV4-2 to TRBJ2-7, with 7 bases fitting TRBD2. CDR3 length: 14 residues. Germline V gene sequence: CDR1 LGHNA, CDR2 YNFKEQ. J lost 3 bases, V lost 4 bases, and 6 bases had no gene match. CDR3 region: CASSPRRENYEQYF. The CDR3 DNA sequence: TGTGCCAGCAGCCCCCGGCGGGAGAACTACGAGCAGTACTTC.

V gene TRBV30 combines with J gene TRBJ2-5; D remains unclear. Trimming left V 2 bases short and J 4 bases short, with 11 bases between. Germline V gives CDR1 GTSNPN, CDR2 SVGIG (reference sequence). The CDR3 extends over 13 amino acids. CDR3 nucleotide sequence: TGTGCCTGGAGTACAATACGAGGAGAGACCCAGTACTTC. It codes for CAWSTIRGETQYF.

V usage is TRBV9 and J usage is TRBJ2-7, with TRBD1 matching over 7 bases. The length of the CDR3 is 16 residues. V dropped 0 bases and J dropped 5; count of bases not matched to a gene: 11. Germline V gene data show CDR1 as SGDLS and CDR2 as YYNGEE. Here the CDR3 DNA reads TGTGCCAGCAGCGTAGGAAATTGGAACAGGGGCGACGAGCAGTACTTC. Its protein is CASSVGNWNRGDEQYF.

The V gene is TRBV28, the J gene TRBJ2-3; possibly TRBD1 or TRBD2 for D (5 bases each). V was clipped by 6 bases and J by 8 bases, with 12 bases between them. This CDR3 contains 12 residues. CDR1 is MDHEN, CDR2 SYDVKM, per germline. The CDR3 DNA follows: TGTGCCAGCAGGGAGGACAAGAGTACGCAGTATTTT. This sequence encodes CASREDKSTQYF.

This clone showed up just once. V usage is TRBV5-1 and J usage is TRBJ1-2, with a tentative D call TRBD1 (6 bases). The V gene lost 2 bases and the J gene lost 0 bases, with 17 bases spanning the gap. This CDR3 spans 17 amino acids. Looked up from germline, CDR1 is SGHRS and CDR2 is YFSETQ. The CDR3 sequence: CASSLWTVGNTNYGYTF. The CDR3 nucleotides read TGCGCCAGCAGCTTATGGACAGTGGGAAATACTAACTATGGCTACACCTTC.

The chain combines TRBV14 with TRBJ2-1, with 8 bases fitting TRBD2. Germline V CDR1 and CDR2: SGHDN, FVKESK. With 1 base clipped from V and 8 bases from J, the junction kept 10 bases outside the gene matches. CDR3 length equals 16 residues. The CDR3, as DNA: TGTGCCAGCAGCCAAGGTTTTAGCGGGGCAGGGTATGAGCAGTTCTTC. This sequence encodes CASSQGFSGAGYEQFF.

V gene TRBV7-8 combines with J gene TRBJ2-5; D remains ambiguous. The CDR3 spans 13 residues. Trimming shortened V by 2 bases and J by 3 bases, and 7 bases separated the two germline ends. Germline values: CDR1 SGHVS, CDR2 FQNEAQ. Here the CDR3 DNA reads TGTGCCAGCAGCTTAATATCTAAAGAGACCCAGTACTTC. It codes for CASSLISKETQYF.

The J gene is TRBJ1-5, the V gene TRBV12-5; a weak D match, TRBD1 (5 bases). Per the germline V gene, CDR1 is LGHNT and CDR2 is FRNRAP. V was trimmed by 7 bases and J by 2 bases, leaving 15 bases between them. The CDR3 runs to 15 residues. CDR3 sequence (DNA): TGTGCTAGTGCCTTGGGGGGGTCCGGCAATCAGCCCCAGCATTTT. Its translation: CASALGGSGNQPQHF. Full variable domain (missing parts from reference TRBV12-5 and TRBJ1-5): DARVTQTPRHKVTEMGQEVTMRCQPILGHNTVFWYRQTMMQGLELLAYFRNRAPLDDSGMPKDRFSAEMPDATLATLKIQPSEPRDSAVYFCASALGGSGNQPQHFGDGTRLSIL.

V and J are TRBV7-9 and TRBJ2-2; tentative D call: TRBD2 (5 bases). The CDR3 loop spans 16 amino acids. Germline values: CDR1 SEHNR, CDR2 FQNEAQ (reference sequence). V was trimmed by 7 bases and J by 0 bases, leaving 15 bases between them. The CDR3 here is CASTPGPGANTGELFF. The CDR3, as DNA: TGTGCCAGCACCCCTGGACCCGGGGCGAACACCGGGGAGCTGTTTTTT.

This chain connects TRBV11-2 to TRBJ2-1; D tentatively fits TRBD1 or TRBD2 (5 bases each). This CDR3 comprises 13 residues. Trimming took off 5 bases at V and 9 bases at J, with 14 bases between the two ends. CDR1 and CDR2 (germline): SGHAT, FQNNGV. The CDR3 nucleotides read TGTGCCAGCAGCCTCGGGGCGGGCGGTGAGCAGTTCTTC. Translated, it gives CASSLGAGGEQFF.

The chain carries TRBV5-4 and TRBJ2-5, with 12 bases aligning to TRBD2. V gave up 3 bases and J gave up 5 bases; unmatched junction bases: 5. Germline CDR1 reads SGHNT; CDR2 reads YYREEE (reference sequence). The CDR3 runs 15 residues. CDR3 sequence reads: CASSSLAGGPETQYF. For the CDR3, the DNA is TGTGCCAGCAGCTCCCTAGCGGGGGGGCCGGAGACCCAGTACTTC.